Reported below is one TCR beta chain. The antigen remains undetermined. For TCR, cDNA came from 5'RACE template switching, which added a universal primer site and UMIs. TCRdb recomputed calls from the 5' RACE reads with MiXCR, one row per CDR3 protein. Here the sample spans approximately 550,000 distinct CDR3 sequences, 13% being singletons. Germline V CDR1 and CDR2: DFQATT, SNEGSKA (reference sequence). V lost 6 bases and J 3 bases, leaving 18 bases between the germline ends. The CDR3 is 15 amino acids. This specimen belongs to a study of T cells after yellow fever vaccination. General study points: When the response was secondary, it was weaker but reached its peak faster, day 5 versus 15.

This rearrangement joins TRBV20-1 to TRBJ1-5; the D gene is possibly TRBD1 (6 bases). The origin of this receptor is a man younger than 40 who received the YFV17D yellow fever vaccine. This specimen was PBMCs, taken on the day of the yellow fever booster vaccination. Written as DNA, the CDR3 is TGCAGTGCGGTCCTCTCTCAGGGGCCCAATCAGCCCCAGCATTTT. Its protein is CSAVLSQGPNQPQHF.